The 25 T cell receptor beta chains listed next were all sequenced from one sample in a study of T cells after yellow fever vaccination. TCRdb re-called the 5' RACE reads with MiXCR, one entry per CDR3 protein. The table records around 250,000 distinct CDR3 sequences, 6.9% of them present only once. Sequencing used CD4+ T cells sorted from PBMCs, obtained 15 days after the yellow fever booster vaccination. These receptors were obtained from a man younger than 45 who received the YFV17D yellow fever vaccine.

The rearrangement joins TRBV20-1 to TRBJ2-7, with D unclear. Per germline, CDR1 DFQATT and CDR2 SNEGSKA (reference sequence). Trimming removed 1 base from V and 1 base from J, with 8 bases in between. This CDR3 region has 13 residues. The CDR3 region is CSARVRQSYEQYF. The CDR3 coding sequence is TGCAGTGCTAGAGTACGTCAATCCTACGAGCAGTACTTC.

This clonotype has more than one count but fewer than ten. The chain uses TRBV12-3 or TRBV12-4 and TRBJ2-1; 8 bases map to TRBD2. The J segment lost 8 bases and the V segment lost 2 bases, leaving 14 bases of the junction unmatched. CDR3 length equals 17 residues. CDR3 nucleotide sequence: TGTGCCAGCAGTTTAAAACGAAGCGGGAGAATGTTCGATGAGCAGTTCTTC. Translating gives CASSLKRSGRMFDEQFF.

This clonotype was counted many times. This rearrangement joins TRBV12-3 or TRBV12-4 to TRBJ1-5, with a tentative D call TRBD1 (6 bases). This CDR3 has 13 amino acids. Trimming took 3 bases from V and 5 from J, leaving 8 bases between them. DNA for the CDR3: TGTGCCAGCAGTTTTGCAGGGGATCAGCCCCAGCATTTT. It translates to CASSFAGDQPQHF.

The V call is TRBV12-3 or TRBV12-4, the J call TRBJ1-1, with 11 nucleotides matching TRBD1. Trimming at V came to 7 bases and at J to 5 bases, leaving 15 bases not matched to a gene. This CDR3 contains 17 residues. The CDR3 spells CASNSIGTGGLGTEAFF. CDR3 sequence (DNA): TGTGCCAGCAATTCCATAGGGACAGGGGGTTTGGGGACTGAAGCTTTCTTT.

This clonotype was seen only a few times. This chain uses TRBV5-1 with TRBJ1-5; D possibly corresponds to TRBD1 (6 bases). The CDR3 runs to 17 residues. The V end was cut by 2 bases, the J end by 4 bases, with 19 bases between. CDR1 SGHRS and CDR2 YFSETQ come from the germline V gene. The CDR3 DNA reads TGCGCCAGCAGCTTTGAGGCCCTGACAGGACCTAATCAGCCCCAGCATTTT. As protein: CASSFEALTGPNQPQHF.

The rearrangement links TRBV12-3 or TRBV12-4 to TRBJ2-1; D is possibly TRBD1 or TRBD2 (5 bases each). The CDR3 has 12 residues. V was shortened by 5 bases and J by 8 bases, with 10 bases between the two germline ends. The CDR3 region has the DNA TGTGCCAGCAGTCCTCCGGGACATGAGCAGTTCTTC. This encodes CASSPPGHEQFF.

This clonotype was observed at least ten times. The chain joins TRBV5-1 to TRBJ2-1; 7 positions match TRBD2. J lost 2 bases, V lost 0 bases, and 5 bases had no gene match. Germline V lookup: CDR1 SGHRS, CDR2 YFSETQ. The CDR3 spans 16 residues. CDR3 amino acids: CASSLAVGTTYNEQFF. Written as DNA, the CDR3 is TGCGCCAGCAGCTTGGCCGTTGGGACTACCTACAATGAGCAGTTCTTC.

This clonotype showed up just a few times. V gene TRBV3-1 combines with J gene TRBJ2-1, with 7 bases that match TRBD2. The CDR3 sequence is 16 residues long. Per the germline V gene, CDR1 is LGHDT and CDR2 is YNNKEL (reference sequence). V trimming: 2 bases; J trimming: 7 bases; junction bases outside the gene matches: 11. CDR3 residues: CASSQSEGYGRNEQFF. DNA for the CDR3: TGTGCCAGCAGCCAAAGTGAGGGTTACGGGAGGAATGAGCAGTTCTTC.

This clonotype turned up a few times. The chain joins TRBV6-2 or TRBV6-3 to TRBJ1-5; maybe TRBD1 (5 bases). Germline CDR1 is MNHEY and CDR2 is SVGEGT. V gave up 2 bases and J gave up 5 bases, with 13 bases separating them. The CDR3 totals 15 residues. The CDR3 spells CASSYGTRGYQPQHF. CDR3 DNA: TGTGCCAGCAGTTACGGGACGCGGGGGTATCAGCCCCAGCATTTT.

The genes are TRBV9 and TRBJ2-3; the match to TRBD2 covers 8 bases. The length of the CDR3 is 16 residues. The ends lost 1 base at V and 6 bases at J; junction bases unmatched: 10. Per the germline V gene, CDR1 is SGDLS and CDR2 is YYNGEE. The CDR3 coding sequence is TGTGCCAGCAGCGTAAGGACTAGCTTTGATGGGGATACGCAGTATTTT. It translates to CASSVRTSFDGDTQYF.

This clonotype was counted many times. This chain links TRBV20-1 with TRBJ2-7, with 9 bases fitting TRBD1. Germline V lookup: CDR1 DFQATT, CDR2 SNEGSKA (reference sequence). The J segment lost 1 base and the V segment lost 6 bases, leaving 7 bases of the junction unmatched. The CDR3 is made up of 14 amino acids. The chain's CDR3 is CSAYSGTGSYEQYF. The DNA for the CDR3 is TGCAGTGCCTACTCCGGGACAGGGTCCTACGAGCAGTACTTC.

The gene calls are TRBV15 and TRBJ1-2; D is unresolved. This CDR3 is built from 13 residues. The germline V and J ends were trimmed by 0 bases and 8 bases, with 10 bases remaining between them. Germline loops: CDR1 LNHNV, CDR2 YYDKDF (reference sequence). The CDR3 DNA sequence: TGTGCCACCAGCAGAGATTTAGAGGGCGGCTACACCTTC. This gives the protein CATSRDLEGGYTF.

This clonotype showed up just a few times. This rearrangement joins TRBV5-1 to TRBJ2-5; 7 positions agree with TRBD1. Per germline, CDR1 SGHRS and CDR2 YFSETQ. V dropped 4 bases and J dropped 4; count of bases not matched to a gene: 4. The CDR3 runs to 13 residues. The CDR3 sequence is CASSRQGSETQYF. The CDR3 DNA follows: TGCGCCAGCAGCAGACAGGGTTCAGAGACCCAGTACTTC.

There are many counts of this clonotype. The CDR3 nucleotides read TGTGCCATCAGTGATGCGAGGACGGGCCCGAGCAATGAGCAGTTCTTC. Amino acids: CAISDARTGPSNEQFF. V usage is TRBV10-3 and J usage is TRBJ2-1; D is ambiguous. This CDR3 has 16 residues. Germline CDR1 reads ENHRY; CDR2 reads SYGVKD. With 3 bases removed from V and 6 bases from J, the gap between germline ends came to 18 bases.

This clonotype appeared many times. The CDR3 loop reads CASSFNRLTDTQYF. The CDR3 DNA is TGTGCCAGCAGTTTTAACAGACTCACAGATACGCAGTATTTT. J is TRBJ2-3 and V is TRBV27, with D unclear. This CDR3 spans 14 amino acids. Germline V gene data show CDR1 as MNHEY and CDR2 as SMNVEV (reference sequence). Trimming left V 3 bases short and J 2 bases short, with 9 bases between.

The table lists this clonotype with many counts. The junction does not match germline at one end; this may be a read error. The rearrangement links TRBV16 to TRBJ2-1, with D possibly TRBD2 on 6 matching bases. The CDR3 covers 13 residues. The germline gives CDR1 KGHSY, CDR2 FQNENV. CDR3 DNA: TGTGCCAGCAGCCAATTGCTCGGGACTGAGCAGGTCTTC. Protein: CASSQLLGTEQVF.

There are a few counts of this clonotype. The junction does not match germline at one end; this may be a read error. The gene calls are TRBV27 and TRBJ1-4; D unresolved. The CDR3 is made up of 15 amino acids. CDR1 is MNHEY, CDR2 SMNVEV, per germline (reference sequence). For the CDR3, the DNA is TGTGCCAGCAGCTTATCCAGGACGGTGAATGAAAAACTGTTTTTT. Translating gives CASSLSRTVNEKLFF. Full variable domain (missing parts from reference TRBV27 and TRBJ1-4): EAQVTQNPRYLITVTGKKLTVTCSQNMNHEYMSWYRQDPGLGLRQIYYSMNVEVTDKGDVPEGYKVSRKEKRNFPLILESPSPNQTSLYFCASSLSRTVNEKLFFGSGTQLSVL.

This clonotype was recorded at least ten times. The rearrangement uses TRBV24-1 and TRBJ2-3; D might be TRBD1 (5 bases). V was pared by 9 bases and J by 5 bases, with 8 bases between. The CDR3 length is 11 residues. Germline values: CDR1 KGHDR, CDR2 SFDVKD. The CDR3 DNA sequence: TGTGCCACCGACGGACAAGATACGCAGTATTTT. Amino acid sequence: CATDGQDTQYF.

This clonotype was seen a handful of times. The J gene is TRBJ2-1, the V gene TRBV19; 10 bases align to TRBD2. The CDR3 loop spans 15 amino acids. CDR1 is LNHDA and CDR2 is SQIVND in the germline V gene (reference sequence). With V trimmed by 3 bases and J by 8 bases, 7 bases remained unmatched. The CDR3 DNA is TGTGCCAGTAGTATCGGACTAGCGGACTTCGATGAGCAGTTCTTC. Translated, it gives CASSIGLADFDEQFF.

Only a few counts were recorded for this clonotype. The CDR3 spells CASNPTGVDTQYF. The CDR3 DNA sequence: TGTGCCAGCAACCCAACCGGGGTCGATACGCAGTATTTT. This chain joins TRBV7-9 and TRBJ2-3; possible D gene TRBD2, 5 bases. This CDR3 contains 13 residues. V dropped 7 bases and J dropped 6 bases, with 14 bases sitting between them. Germline V gene sequence: CDR1 SEHNR, CDR2 FQNEAQ (reference sequence). The whole variable domain, filled in from reference TRBV7-9 and TRBJ2-3, reads DTGVSQNPRHKITKRGQNVTFRCDPISEHNRLYWYRQTLGQGPEFLTYFQNEAQLEKSRLLSDRFSAERPKGSFSTLEIQRTEQGDSAMYLCASNPTGVDTQYFGPGTRLTVL.

The chain employs TRBV3-1 and TRBJ2-5, with a possible D match to TRBD1 (5 bases). V was shortened by 1 base and J by 3 bases, with 15 bases between the two germline ends. This CDR3 spans 16 amino acids. Germline V CDR1 and CDR2: LGHDT, YNNKEL (reference sequence). The CDR3 reads CASSQAIRAREETQYF. CDR3 in DNA: TGTGCCAGCAGCCAAGCTATCAGGGCCCGAGAAGAGACCCAGTACTTC.

With respect to this clonotype: A much larger clone differs from this one at a single base, so this may be a read error. The chain couples TRBV7-2 to TRBJ1-3; D unclear. Germline CDR1 and CDR2: SGHTA and FQGNSA. CDR3 length equals 12 residues. V dropped 3 bases and J dropped 5 bases, with 5 bases sitting between them. CDR3 amino acids: CASSLGRNTIYF. The CDR3 bases are TGTGCCAGCAGCTTGGGTAGAAACACCATATATTTT.

Only a few counts were recorded for this clonotype. The rearrangement joins TRBV29-1 to TRBJ2-5, with D unclear. This CDR3 is built from 12 residues. CDR1 and CDR2 (germline): SQVTM, ANQGSEA. Trimming left V 6 bases short and J 1 base short, with 9 bases between. CDR3: CSVRRTQETQYF. The CDR3, as DNA: TGCAGCGTGAGACGGACCCAAGAGACCCAGTACTTC.

The chain uses TRBV10-1 and TRBJ2-3; D could derive from TRBD1 or TRBD2 (7 bases each). This CDR3 comprises 15 residues. Deletions cut 2 bases from V and 5 bases from J, with 14 bases between. CDR1 is WNHNN and CDR2 is SYGVQD in the germline V gene (reference sequence). The chain's CDR3 is CASSEAAGGGDTQYF. CDR3 nucleotides: TGCGCCAGCAGTGAGGCGGCAGGGGGGGGAGATACGCAGTATTTT.

There are a few counts of this clonotype. The chain links TRBV12-3 or TRBV12-4 to TRBJ2-1; 10 bases are shared with TRBD2. V dropped 3 bases and J dropped 9; count of bases not matched to a gene: 8. There are 15 residues in the CDR3. CDR3: CASSFQREGLGEQFF. The CDR3 DNA reads as TGTGCCAGCAGTTTTCAGCGGGAGGGCCTGGGTGAGCAGTTCTTC.